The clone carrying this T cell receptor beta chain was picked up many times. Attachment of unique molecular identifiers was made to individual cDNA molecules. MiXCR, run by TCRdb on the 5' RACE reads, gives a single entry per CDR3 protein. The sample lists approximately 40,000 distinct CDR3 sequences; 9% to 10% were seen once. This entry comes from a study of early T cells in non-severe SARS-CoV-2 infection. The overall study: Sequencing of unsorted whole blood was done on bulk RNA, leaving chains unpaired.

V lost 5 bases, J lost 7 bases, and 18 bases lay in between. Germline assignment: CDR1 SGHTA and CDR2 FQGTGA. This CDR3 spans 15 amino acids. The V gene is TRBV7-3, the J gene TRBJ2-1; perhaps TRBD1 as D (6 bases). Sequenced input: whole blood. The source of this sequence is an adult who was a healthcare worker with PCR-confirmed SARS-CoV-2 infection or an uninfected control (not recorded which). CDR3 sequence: CASSPSGRGGNEQFF. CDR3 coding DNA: TGTGCCAGCAGCCCATCGGGCAGGGGCGGGAATGAGCAGTTCTTC.